Listed below are T cell receptor beta chains from one sample, sequenced in a study of technical replicates of blood from a handful of donors. Profiling relied on immunoSEQ multiplex PCR, and the TCRdb table lists in-frame clones only, not all of them. This sample has 75,000 to 95,000 clones; about 88% occur once, and the top ten carry approximately 0.42%. Sequencing was performed on T cells isolated from PBMCs. These receptor sequences come from a human donor in good health. CDR3s include the opening cysteine and the closing phenylalanine or tryptophan. D genes are given only for firm matches. Size is omitted from some rows. Given values are once, few, many or a class for expanded clones.

abundance,d_gene,v_gene,j_gene,CDR3nt,CDR3aa
-,-,TRBV12-5,TRBJ2-3,TGTGCTAGTGGTTCGCCAGCGCTCACAGATACGCAGTATTTT,CASGSPALTDTQYF
-,TRBD1,TRBV27,TRBJ1-4,TGTGCCAGCAGTTTCGCGGACAGGAGAGGTGAAAAACTGTTTTTT,CASSFADRRGEKLFF
-,-,TRBV11-3,TRBJ2-2,TGTGCCAGCAGCTTCGGGGAAGGTTCAAGCACCGGGGAGCTGTTTTTT,CASSFGEGSSTGELFF
-,-,TRBV19,TRBJ1-1,TGTGCCAGTAGAAGACTGGAGAACACTGAAGCTTTCTTT,CASRRLENTEAFF
-,-,TRBV18,TRBJ2-1,TGTGCCAGCTCACCCGGGGAACAGAACAATGAGCAGTTCTTC,CASSPGEQNNEQFF
-,TRBD1,TRBV19,TRBJ2-7,TGTGCCAGTACCCCAGACACCGGGACAGGGTACGAGCAGTACTTC,CASTPDTGTGYEQYF
-,-,TRBV7-7,TRBJ2-3,TGTGCCAGCAGCTCCCACTTGTCCACAGATACGCAGTATTTT,CASSSHLSTDTQYF
-,TRBD1,TRBV7-2,TRBJ2-3,TGTGCCAGCAGCAAACCCCGGGACAGGGGGGTAGATACGCAGTATTTT,CASSKPRDRGVDTQYF
-,TRBD1,TRBV29-1,TRBJ1-2,TGCAGCGTTGTCGGGACAGGGAGTGTAGGCTATGGCTACACCTTC,CSVVGTGSVGYGYTF
-,TRBD1,TRBV6-1,TRBJ1-5,TGTGCCAGCGGCCGACAGGGGAACAGCAATCAGCCCCAGCATTTT,CASGRQGNSNQPQHF
-,-,TRBV7-6,TRBJ2-7,TGTGCCAGCAGCTTATATTCGAGCTACGAGCAGTACTTC,CASSLYSSYEQYF
-,-,TRBV15,TRBJ1-2,TGTGCCACCAGCAGAAACCGGGACACCAACTATGGCTACACCTTC,CATSRNRDTNYGYTF
-,-,TRBV5-4,TRBJ1-1,TGTGCCAGCAGCTCGAGGGAGAACACTGAAGCTTTCTTT,CASSSRENTEAFF
once,TRBD2,TRBV10-3,TRBJ2-7,TGTGCCATCAGTGGTCCAGCGGGAGTATACGAGCAGTACTTC,CAISGPAGVYEQYF
few,TRBD1,TRBV18,TRBJ1-1,TGTGCCAGCTCATACAACCAGGGGGCGAATGAAGCTTTCTTT,CASSYNQGANEAFF